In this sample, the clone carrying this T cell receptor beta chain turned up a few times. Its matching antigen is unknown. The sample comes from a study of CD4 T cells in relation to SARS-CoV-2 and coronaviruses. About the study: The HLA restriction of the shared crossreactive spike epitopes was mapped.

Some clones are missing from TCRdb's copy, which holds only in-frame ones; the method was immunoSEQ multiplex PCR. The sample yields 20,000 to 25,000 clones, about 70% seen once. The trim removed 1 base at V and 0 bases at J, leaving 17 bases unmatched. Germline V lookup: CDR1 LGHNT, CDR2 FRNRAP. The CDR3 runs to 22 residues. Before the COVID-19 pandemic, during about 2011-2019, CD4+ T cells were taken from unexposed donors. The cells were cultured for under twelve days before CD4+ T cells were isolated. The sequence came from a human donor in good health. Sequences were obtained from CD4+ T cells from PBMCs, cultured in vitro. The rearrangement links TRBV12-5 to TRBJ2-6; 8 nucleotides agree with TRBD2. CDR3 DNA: TGTGCTAGTGGTTTGGCCCTGGGCGGAATAGCGGGAATCTACTCTGGGGCCAACGTCCTGACTTTC. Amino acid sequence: CASGLALGGIAGIYSGANVLTF.